This T cell receptor (beta chain) was sequenced during a study of T cell repertoires in cytomegalovirus infection. Study-wide background: Public signatures in TCR beta pointed to CMV infection and matching HLA type.

Study-wide results and caveats: The response measured ex vivo was dominated by TCR beta clonotypes (HLA-C-restricted and CMV-specific). Summed frequency of public TCR beta families distinguished CMV carriers with the relevant HLA.

Points on this clonotype: Its antigen is unidentified.

TCRdb recomputed calls from the reads with MiXCR, one row per CDR3 protein. The profile shows approximately 71,000 distinct CDR3 sequences, 20% to 25% of them singletons. The sequence was collected from a human donor in good health (CMV status not recorded). Some clones in this sample may be carry-over from other donors' samples. The sequences come from CD8+ T cells from cultured PBMCs, collected from culture after CMV antigen stimulation.

In DNA, the CDR3 is TGTGCCAGCAGCTCCGGGCCAGGGCCTGATGAGCAGTTCTTC. This gives the protein CASSSGPGPDEQFF. This chain joins TRBV7-6 and TRBJ2-1, with a tentative D call TRBD1 (5 bases). CDR1 SGHVS and CDR2 FNYEAQ come from the germline V gene. V was pared by 4 bases and J by 8 bases, with 15 bases between. The CDR3 has 14 amino acids.